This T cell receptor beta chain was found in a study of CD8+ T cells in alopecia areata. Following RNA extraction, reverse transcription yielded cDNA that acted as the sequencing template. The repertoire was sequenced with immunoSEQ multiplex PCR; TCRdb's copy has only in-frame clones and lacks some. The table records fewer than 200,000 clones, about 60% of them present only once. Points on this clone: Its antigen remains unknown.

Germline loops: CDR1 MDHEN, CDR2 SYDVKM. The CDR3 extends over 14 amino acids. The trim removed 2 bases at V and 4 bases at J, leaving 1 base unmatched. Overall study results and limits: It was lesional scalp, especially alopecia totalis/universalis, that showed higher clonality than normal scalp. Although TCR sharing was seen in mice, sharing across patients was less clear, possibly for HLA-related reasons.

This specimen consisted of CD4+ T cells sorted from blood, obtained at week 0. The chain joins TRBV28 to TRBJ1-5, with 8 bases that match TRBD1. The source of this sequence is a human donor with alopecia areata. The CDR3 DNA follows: TGTGCCAGCAGTTTACGGGACAGGAATCAGCCCCAGCATTTT. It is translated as CASSLRDRNQPQHF.